The clone carrying this TCR beta chain showed up many times. This record comes from a study of identical twins. TCRdb re-analysed the 5' RACE reads in MiXCR, keeping a single row per CDR3 protein. The repertoire holds a few hundred thousand distinct CDR3 sequences, around a tenth seen once, with 2.5% to 3.5% in the top ten. Germline V lookup: CDR1 LNHNV, CDR2 YYDKDF (reference sequence). The length of the CDR3 is 15 residues. V was clipped by 5 bases and J by 0 bases; unmatched bases: 7. The sample was also reused in another study, on yellow fever vaccine responses in identical twins.

The receptor was derived from a woman in her late teens or twenties in good health. This sequence joins TRBV15 and TRBJ2-7; 7 bases are a match to TRBD1. Sequencing used PBMCs. The CDR3 DNA follows: TGTGCCACCAGCCTAACAGGGGATAGCTCCTACGAGCAGTACTTC. Protein sequence: CATSLTGDSSYEQYF.